This T cell receptor (beta chain) was identified during a study of OX40 agonist ivuxolimab in advanced cancers. TCRdb's copy holds only in-frame clones and misses some; the assay was immunoSEQ multiplex PCR. The repertoire consists of just over 20,000 clones, with 87% occurring once and the leading ten covering 23%. Worth noting for this clone: Antigen: not known.

General study points: Relative to CD4+ cells, CD8+ T cells on average had more expanded clones. Among the lowest levels of clonal expansion were found in partial responders at 0.1-3.0 mg/kg. Certain nonresponding patients likewise had low normalized T-cell clonal expansion.

People who had autoimmune disease history or systemic immunosuppression were excluded. Trimming removed 2 bases from V and 4 bases from J, with 10 bases in between. The CDR3 is 13 residues long. The germline V gene has CDR1 SGHRS and CDR2 YFSETQ. The sequence derives from an adult with an advanced solid tumor such as melanoma, head and neck, liver or kidney cancer. The sequences come from CD4+ or CD8+ T cells sorted from blood, collected in a trial of the OX40 agonist ivuxolimab. The chain combines TRBV5-1 with TRBJ2-7; D call uncertain. DNA of the CDR3: TGCGCCAGCAGCTTTACTGACGGGTACGAGCAGTACTTC. Translation: CASSFTDGYEQYF. The entire variable domain, with the rest obtained from reference TRBV5-1 and TRBJ2-7, is as follows: KAGVTQTPRYLIKTRGQQVTLSCSPISGHRSVSWYQQTPGQGLQFLFEYFSETQRNKGNFPGRFSGRQFSNSRSEMNVSTLELGDSALYLCASSFTDGYEQYFGPGTRLTVT.